Given below is one T cell receptor (beta chain) in context. The antigen is not known. Profiled with immunoSEQ multiplex PCR; TCRdb holds only in-frame clones, not every one. Counted here are some 1,400,000 clones, roughly 96% occurring once; the ten biggest clones make up approximately 1%. The CDR3 has 14 amino acids. Germline loops: CDR1 MNHEY, CDR2 SVGAGI. The germline V and J ends were trimmed by 0 bases and 4 bases, with 9 bases remaining between them. This entry comes from a study of shared clonotypes between healthy human individuals. General study findings and limits: Naive subsets typically showed greater estimated richness than memory subsets. When compared with the clonotypes that were shared by all four sorted-subset donors, the non-shared clonotypes turned out to have lower generation probabilities.

Sequenced input: naive CD4+ T cells sorted from blood. Subset given: CD45RA+ positively selected. The sequence was collected from a man aged 30-40 years in good health. This chain links TRBV6-5 with TRBJ1-1, with D unclear. CDR3 in amino acids: CASSYSYAVTEAFF. CDR3 in DNA: TGTGCCAGCAGTTACTCGTATGCGGTCACTGAAGCTTTCTTT.